This T cell receptor beta chain originates from a study of T cell responses to AZD1222 COVID-19 vaccine. V lost 5 bases and J lost 5; bases outside the gene matches: 7. The CDR3 has 14 amino acids. CDR1 is LGHNA, CDR2 YNFKEQ, per germline. Using immunoSEQ multiplex PCR, the repertoire was profiled, and TCRdb retains in-frame clones only, with some absent. The table records 110,000 or so clones, 88% of them present only once. This chain links TRBV4-2 with TRBJ2-7, with 9 nucleotides matching TRBD2. The TCR was taken from an adult in good health. The sample was peripheral blood, taken on day 0 of MenACWY control vaccination. As DNA, the CDR3 is TGTGCCAGCAGCGAAATTAGCGGGAGCGACGAGCAGTACTTC. Amino acid sequence: CASSEISGSDEQYF.